These 7 T cell receptor beta chains were sequenced from one sample in a study of cytomegalovirus exposure and HLA in healthy donors. The PCR used 60 Vbeta and 13 Jbeta primers. Here immunoSEQ multiplex PCR was the method, and the copy in TCRdb shows in-frame clones only, minus some. Found here are around 99,000 clones, around 69% of them singletons; the top ten hold more than 2%. Material: PBMCs. The source of these receptors is a man between 18 and 29 years old in good health and CMV-seronegative.

The chain carries TRBV19 and TRBJ2-3; TRBD2 matches at 7 bases. The CDR3 contains 14 residues. V dropped 7 bases and J dropped 4; count of bases not matched to a gene: 8. Germline V gene data show CDR1 as LNHDA and CDR2 as SQIVND (reference sequence). The CDR3 reads CASTPREEADTQYF. The CDR3 coding sequence is TGTGCCAGTACCCCTCGGGAGGAGGCAGATACGCAGTATTTT.

This clone was observed once. The chain carries TRBV28 and TRBJ2-5; 9 bases are shared with TRBD1. The germline CDR1 and CDR2 sequences are MDHEN and SYDVKM. V dropped 1 base and J dropped 5; count of bases not matched to a gene: 11. The CDR3 extends over 17 amino acids. The CDR3 reads CASSLFVHRGPGETQYF. The DNA for the CDR3 is TGTGCCAGCAGTTTATTCGTTCACAGGGGGCCGGGGGAGACCCAGTACTTC.

J is TRBJ2-5 and V is TRBV2; D gene ambiguous. With 4 bases removed from V and 4 bases from J, the gap between germline ends came to 7 bases. This CDR3 is built from 12 residues. CDR1 SNHLY and CDR2 FYNNEI come from the germline V gene. The CDR3, as DNA: TGTGCCAGCAGTGTGGGCCGAGAGACCCAGTACTTC. Protein product: CASSVGRETQYF.

The chain combines TRBV9 with TRBJ1-1; the match to TRBD1 covers 8 bases. After removal of 7 bases from V and 5 bases from J, the junction contained 7 bases not matched to a gene. Per the germline V gene, CDR1 is SGDLS and CDR2 is YYNGEE. The CDR3 length is 13 residues. As DNA, the CDR3 is TGTGCCAGCGGACAGGGAAGATTGACTGAAGCTTTCTTT. Its protein product is CASGQGRLTEAFF.

The genes are TRBV4-1 and TRBJ1-1; D perhaps matches TRBD1 (6 bases). CDR3 length: 14 residues. V lost 2 bases and J 8 bases, leaving 15 bases between the germline ends. Germline V gives CDR1 MGHRA, CDR2 YSYEKL. The CDR3 sequence is CASSQLSQGKEAFF. Here the CDR3 DNA reads TGCGCCAGCAGCCAATTGTCGCAGGGGAAGGAAGCTTTCTTT.

The table lists this clone with a few counts. The J gene is TRBJ2-7, the V gene TRBV15; 7 bases match TRBD1. This CDR3 contains 14 residues. CDR1 and CDR2 (germline): LNHNV, YYDKDF (reference sequence). The V and J ends lost 1 base and 1 base, in that order; junction bases with no gene match: 1. CDR3 sequence (DNA): TGTGCCACCAGCAGAGCAGGGGGATCCTACGAGCAGTACTTC. Translating it yields CATSRAGGSYEQYF. The full variable domain, rest sourced from reference TRBV15 and TRBJ2-7, is DAMVIQNPRYQVTQFGKPVTLSCSQTLNHNVMYWYQQKSSQAPKLLFHYYDKDFNNEADTPDNFQSRRPNTSFCFLDIRSPGLGDTAMYLCATSRAGGSYEQYFGPGTRLTVT.

For this clone: One end of the junction does not line up with germline, which may come from a read error. This chain links TRBV7-9 with TRBJ2-7, with TRBD2 identical over 14 bases. The V gene's germline CDR1 is SEHNR and CDR2 FQNEAQ (reference sequence). The length of the CDR3 is 16 residues. The CDR3 loop reads CSSSTGLAGVAYEQYF. As DNA, the CDR3 is TGTTCCAGCAGCACGGGACTAGCGGGAGTAGCCTACGAGCAGTACTTC.